This T cell receptor beta chain was profiled in a study of shared clonotypes between healthy human individuals. Findings of the study overall: How much donors shared clonotypes was expected to be affected by sequencing depth.

This CDR3 is 15 amino acids long. CDR1 is SEHNR and CDR2 is FQNEAQ in the germline V gene (reference sequence). V shed 1 base and J 6 bases; nucleotides not matched to a gene: 4. In the authors' methods: ImmunoSEQ sequences covered only the junction and lacked quality scores; filtering therefore differed. This table comes from immunoSEQ multiplex PCR, and its TCRdb copy is limited to in-frame clones, with some not included. V and J calls and clone size follow that table, whereas D and trimming were derived from the DNA. The sample has fewer than 700,000 clones, roughly four fifths seen once; the top ten hold 12%. Note on this clone: Its antigen is still unknown.

This clonotype was obtained from a woman aged 40-49 years in good health. Some clones in this sample may be carry-over from other donors' samples. This chain uses TRBV7-9 with TRBJ2-1; 9 nucleotides align to TRBD2. The sample consisted of PBMCs. The CDR3: CASSLGSGSLNEQFF. Here the CDR3 DNA reads TGTGCCAGCAGCTTAGGTAGCGGGAGTCTCAATGAGCAGTTCTTC.